These T cell receptor beta chains were read from a single sample in a study of human thymus T cells. The repertoire was sequenced with immunoSEQ multiplex PCR; TCRdb's copy has only in-frame clones and lacks some. The table includes 60,000 to 75,000 clones, roughly 94% detected once. Source material: thymus tissue. The receptor source for this set is a girl less than two years old with a congenital heart defect but otherwise immunologically healthy. The CDR3 runs from the conserved cysteine through the conserved F or W. A D gene is named only where the DNA matches it firmly. A clone size is listed for some rows: how often the clone was seen (once, few, many), or a class if it is expanded.

j_call clone_size v_call d_call cdr3_nt cdr3_aa
TRBJ1-1 NA TRBV14 NA TGTGCCAGCAGCCCGTTACCCACAGAGAACACTGAAGCTTTCTTT CASSPLPTENTEAFF
TRBJ2-7 NA TRBV7-8 NA TGTGCCAGCAGCTCACCGGGACCTAGTTCGTACGAGCAGTACTTC CASSSPGPSSYEQYF
TRBJ2-1 NA TRBV27 TRBD1 TGTGCCAGCAGTTTATCCCCCCCTCGGGACAGGGTTGTCAATGAGCAGTTCTTC CASSLSPPRDRVVNEQFF
TRBJ1-4 NA TRBV7-2 NA TGTGCCAGCAGCTTAGCTCCAGGGTTCAGGGAAAAACTGTTTTTT CASSLAPGFREKLFF
TRBJ1-2 NA TRBV5-1 TRBD1 TGCGCCAGCAGCTCGACAGGGATGGGGAACTATGGCTACACCTTC CASSSTGMGNYGYTF
TRBJ1-2 NA TRBV20-1 NA TGCAGTGCTAAAAGGGACAATGGCTACACCTTC CSAKRDNGYTF
TRBJ2-2 NA TRBV6-5 NA TGTGCCAGCAGTATTCGACACCCGAGCCCCGGGGAGCTGTTTTTT CASSIRHPSPGELFF
TRBJ1-1 once TRBV5-1 TRBD1 TGCGCCAGCAGCCCGCGACTCATGACAGGGCCCTTGAACACTGAAGCTTTCTTT CASSPRLMTGPLNTEAFF
TRBJ1-1 NA TRBV14 NA TGTGCCAGCAGCCACGCCCCGGACAGCCGGTCAGGGAACACTGAAGCTTTCTTT CASSHAPDSRSGNTEAFF
TRBJ1-1 NA TRBV2 NA TGTGCCAGCGGTCTGGAGAGCCTATGGAACACTGAAGCTTTCTTT CASGLESLWNTEAFF
TRBJ2-3 NA TRBV30 TRBD1 TGTGCCTGGAGTAGGTCACAGGGGGTGATCACAGATACGCAGTATTTT CAWSRSQGVITDTQYF
TRBJ1-2 NA TRBV5-4 TRBD1 TGTGCCAGCAGTTTCCGATCCCCGGACAGGCGCTATGGCTACACCTTC CASSFRSPDRRYGYTF
TRBJ1-5 NA TRBV19 NA TGTGCCAGTAGTGGGCAGGCAGGCCAGCCCCAGCATTTT CASSGQAGQPQHF
TRBJ2-7 NA TRBV5-5 NA TGTGCCAGCAGCTTTTTTCCGGGAGATATTTGGGAGCAGTACTTC CASSFFPGDIWEQYF
TRBJ2-1 NA TRBV5-8 TRBD2 TGTGCCAGCAGCTCGGGACTAGCCCCCTACAATGAGCAGTTCTTC CASSSGLAPYNEQFF
TRBJ2-1 NA TRBV15 TRBD2 TGTGCCACCAGCAGAGGGACTAGTCGATGCAATGAGCAGTTCTTC CATSRGTSRCNEQFF
TRBJ1-5 few TRBV2 NA TGTGCCAGCAGTGATAGGGTTTATCAGCCCCAGCATTTT CASSDRVYQPQHF
TRBJ2-1 NA TRBV14 NA TGTGCCAGCAGCCAAGGGTGGAGGAGTGAGCAGTTCTTC CASSQGWRSEQFF
TRBJ1-1 NA TRBV7-9 NA TGTGCCAGCAGCTTAGCCCAGGAAGGCACTGAAGCTTTCTTT CASSLAQEGTEAFF
TRBJ2-1 NA TRBV19 NA TGTGCCAGTAGTGCCGGGACGGATTACAATGAGCAGTTCTTC CASSAGTDYNEQFF
TRBJ1-5 NA TRBV28 TRBD1 TGTGCCAGCAGCCGGACAGGGGGCTTGGATCAGCCCCAGCATTTT CASSRTGGLDQPQHF
TRBJ2-1 NA TRBV7-2 TRBD1 TGTGCCAGCAGCTTAGCGGGGACAGTCCTGAGCTCCTACAATGAGCAGTTCTTC CASSLAGTVLSSYNEQFF
TRBJ1-4 NA TRBV6-1 NA TGTGCCAGCAGTGAAGGAACGGGGGGCCAGAACGCAACTAATGAAAAACTGTTTTTT CASSEGTGGQNATNEKLFF
TRBJ2-1 NA TRBV28 NA TGTGCCAGCAGTTCAAGGGACAATGAGCAGTTCTTC CASSSRDNEQFF
TRBJ2-7 once TRBV5-6 NA TGTGCCAGCAGCTTGCCCCATCGAAGTTGGTACGAGCAGTACTTC CASSLPHRSWYEQYF